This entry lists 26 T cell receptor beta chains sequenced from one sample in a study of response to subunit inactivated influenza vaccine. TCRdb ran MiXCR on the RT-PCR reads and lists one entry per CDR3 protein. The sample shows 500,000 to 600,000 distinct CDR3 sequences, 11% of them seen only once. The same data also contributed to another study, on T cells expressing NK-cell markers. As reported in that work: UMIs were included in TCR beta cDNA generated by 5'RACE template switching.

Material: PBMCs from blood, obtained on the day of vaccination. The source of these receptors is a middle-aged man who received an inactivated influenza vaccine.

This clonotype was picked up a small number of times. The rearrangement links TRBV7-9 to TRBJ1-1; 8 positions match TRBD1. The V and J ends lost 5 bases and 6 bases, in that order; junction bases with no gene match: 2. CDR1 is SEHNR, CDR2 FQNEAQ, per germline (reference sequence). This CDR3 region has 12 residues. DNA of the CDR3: TGTGCCAGCAGCCAGACAGGGGCTGAAGCTTTCTTT. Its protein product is CASSQTGAEAFF.

The CDR3 reads CASSSTEGLTNEKLFF. CDR3 DNA: TGTGCCAGCTCATCGACGGAAGGCTTGACTAATGAAAAACTGTTTTTT. This chain uses TRBV18 with TRBJ1-4; no firm D call. This CDR3 spans 16 amino acids. Germline CDR1 and CDR2: KGHSH and LQKENI. V lost 5 bases and J 2 bases, leaving 15 bases between the germline ends. Using reference TRBV18 and TRBJ1-4 for the parts outside the CDR3, the full variable domain is NAGVMQNPRHLVRRRGQEARLRCSPMKGHSHVYWYRQLPEEGLKFMVYLQKENIIDESGMPKERFSAEFPKEGPSILRIQQVVRGDSAAYFCASSSTEGLTNEKLFFGSGTQLSVL.

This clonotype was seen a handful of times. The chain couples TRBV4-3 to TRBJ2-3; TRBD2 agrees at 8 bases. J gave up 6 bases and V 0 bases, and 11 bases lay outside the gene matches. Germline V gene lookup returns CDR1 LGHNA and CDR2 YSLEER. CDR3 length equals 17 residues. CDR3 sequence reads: CASSQEGAGASRDTQYF. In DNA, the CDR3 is TGCGCCAGCAGCCAAGAGGGAGCGGGGGCCTCCCGTGATACGCAGTATTTT.

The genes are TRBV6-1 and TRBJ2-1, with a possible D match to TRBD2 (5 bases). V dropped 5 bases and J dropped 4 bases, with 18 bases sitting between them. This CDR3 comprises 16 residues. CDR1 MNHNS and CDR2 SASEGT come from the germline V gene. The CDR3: CASSRTRDLSYNEQFF. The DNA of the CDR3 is TGTGCCAGCAGTCGCACGAGGGATTTGTCGTACAATGAGCAGTTCTTC.

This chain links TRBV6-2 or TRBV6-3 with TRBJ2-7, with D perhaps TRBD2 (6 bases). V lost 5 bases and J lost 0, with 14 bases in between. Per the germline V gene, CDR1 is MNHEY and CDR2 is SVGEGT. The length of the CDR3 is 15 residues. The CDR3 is CASSLGLHLSYEQYF. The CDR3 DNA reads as TGTGCCAGCAGTCTGGGACTCCACCTCTCCTACGAGCAGTACTTC.

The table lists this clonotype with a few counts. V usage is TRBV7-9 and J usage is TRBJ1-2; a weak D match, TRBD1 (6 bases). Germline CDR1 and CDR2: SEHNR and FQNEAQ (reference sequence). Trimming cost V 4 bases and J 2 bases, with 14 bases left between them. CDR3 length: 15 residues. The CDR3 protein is CASSSTPDRNYGYTF. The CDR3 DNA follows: TGTGCCAGCAGCTCAACCCCGGACAGAAACTATGGCTACACCTTC. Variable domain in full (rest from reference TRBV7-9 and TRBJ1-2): DTGVSQNPRHKITKRGQNVTFRCDPISEHNRLYWYRQTLGQGPEFLTYFQNEAQLEKSRLLSDRFSAERPKGSFSTLEIQRTEQGDSAMYLCASSSTPDRNYGYTFGSGTRLTVV.

In DNA form, the CDR3 reads TGTGCCACCAGTGACCGGGACTACCCCTTGGCGGGTGAGCAGTTCTTC. As protein: CATSDRDYPLAGEQFF. The genes are TRBV24-1 and TRBJ2-1; 7 bases are a match to TRBD2. The CDR3 totals 16 residues. With V trimmed by 4 bases and J by 9 bases, 14 bases remained unmatched. CDR1 KGHDR and CDR2 SFDVKD come from the germline V gene.

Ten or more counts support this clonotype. CDR3 loop: CASSPRPGGRTEAFF. The CDR3 nucleotides read TGTGCCAGCAGCCCTAGGCCGGGGGGAAGGACTGAAGCTTTCTTT. The chain is built from TRBV12-3 or TRBV12-4 and TRBJ1-1; a possible D gene is TRBD1 (5 bases). Trimming took off 6 bases at V and 5 bases at J, with 19 bases between the two ends. The CDR3 is made up of 15 amino acids.

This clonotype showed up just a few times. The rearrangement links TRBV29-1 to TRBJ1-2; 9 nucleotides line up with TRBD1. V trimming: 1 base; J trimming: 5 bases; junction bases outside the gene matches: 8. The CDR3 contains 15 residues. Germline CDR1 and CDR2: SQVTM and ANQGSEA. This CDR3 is CSVEGPQGAVYGYTF. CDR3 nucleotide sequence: TGCAGCGTTGAAGGCCCACAGGGGGCGGTTTATGGCTACACCTTC.

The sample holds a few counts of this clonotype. In DNA form, the CDR3 reads TGCGCCAGCAGCCCCAGCCGACAGGGCTACTACGAGCAGTACTTC. Residues: CASSPSRQGYYEQYF. The chain uses TRBV5-1 and TRBJ2-7; 7 bases match TRBD1. Germline V gives CDR1 SGHRS, CDR2 YFSETQ. Unmatched junction bases numbered 10, after V lost 4 bases and J lost 3 bases. The CDR3 runs 15 residues.

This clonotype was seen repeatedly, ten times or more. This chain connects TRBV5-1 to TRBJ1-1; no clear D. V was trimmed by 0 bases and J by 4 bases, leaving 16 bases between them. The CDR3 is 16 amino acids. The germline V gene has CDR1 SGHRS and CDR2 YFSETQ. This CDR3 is CASSLEPTGRGTEAFF. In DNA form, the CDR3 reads TGCGCCAGCAGCTTGGAGCCCACCGGTCGGGGCACTGAAGCTTTCTTT.

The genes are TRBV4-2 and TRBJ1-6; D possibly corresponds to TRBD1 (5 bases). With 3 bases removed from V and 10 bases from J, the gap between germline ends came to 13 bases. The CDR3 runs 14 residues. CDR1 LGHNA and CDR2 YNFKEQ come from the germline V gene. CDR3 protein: CASSQGQIYSPLHF. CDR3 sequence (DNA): TGTGCCAGCAGCCAGGGGCAGATCTACTCACCCCTCCACTTT.

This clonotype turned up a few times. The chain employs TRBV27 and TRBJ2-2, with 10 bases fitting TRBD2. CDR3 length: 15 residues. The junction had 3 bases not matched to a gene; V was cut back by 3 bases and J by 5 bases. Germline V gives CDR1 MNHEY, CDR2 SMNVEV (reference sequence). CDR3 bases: TGTGCCAGCAGTTTCCTAGCGGGAGATACCGGGGAGCTGTTTTTT. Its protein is CASSFLAGDTGELFF.

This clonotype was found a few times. The CDR3 here is CATSAPGQGETQYF. The CDR3 DNA reads as TGTGCCACCAGTGCTCCGGGACAGGGGGAGACCCAGTACTTC. The rearrangement joins TRBV24-1 to TRBJ2-5; 10 positions match TRBD1. The CDR3 has 14 residues. Germline CDR1 reads KGHDR; CDR2 reads SFDVKD. The J segment lost 5 bases and the V segment lost 5 bases, leaving 4 bases of the junction unmatched.

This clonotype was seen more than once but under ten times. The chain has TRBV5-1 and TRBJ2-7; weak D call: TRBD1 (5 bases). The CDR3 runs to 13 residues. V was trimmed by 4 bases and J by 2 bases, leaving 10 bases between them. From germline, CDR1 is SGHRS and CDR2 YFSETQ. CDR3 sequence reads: CASSPRATYEQYF. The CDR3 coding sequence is TGCGCCAGCAGCCCCAGGGCGACCTACGAGCAGTACTTC.

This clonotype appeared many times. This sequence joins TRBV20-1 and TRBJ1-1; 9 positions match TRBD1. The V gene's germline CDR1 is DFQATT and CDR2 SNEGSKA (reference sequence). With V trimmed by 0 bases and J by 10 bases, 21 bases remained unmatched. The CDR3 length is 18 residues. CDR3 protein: CSARDTPLGQGGNWPAFF. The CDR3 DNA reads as TGCAGTGCTAGAGATACGCCATTGGGACAGGGCGGGAACTGGCCAGCTTTCTTT.

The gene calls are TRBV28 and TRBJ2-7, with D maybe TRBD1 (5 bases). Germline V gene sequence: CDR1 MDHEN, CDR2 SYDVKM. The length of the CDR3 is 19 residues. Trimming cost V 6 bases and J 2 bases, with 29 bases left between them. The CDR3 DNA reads TGTGCCAGCAGCAACTTGAGACCAAAAGGAACCAGGGATCCCTACGAGCAGTACTTC. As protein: CASSNLRPKGTRDPYEQYF.

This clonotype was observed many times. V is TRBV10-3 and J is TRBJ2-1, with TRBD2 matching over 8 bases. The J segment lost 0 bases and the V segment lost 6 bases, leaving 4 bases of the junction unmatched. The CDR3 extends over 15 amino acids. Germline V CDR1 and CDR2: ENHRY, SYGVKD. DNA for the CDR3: TGTGCCATCAGAGCCACTAGCGGCTCCTACAATGAGCAGTTCTTC. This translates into CAIRATSGSYNEQFF.

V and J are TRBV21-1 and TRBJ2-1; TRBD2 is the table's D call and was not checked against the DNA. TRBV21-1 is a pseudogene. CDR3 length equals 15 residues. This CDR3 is CASRNLAGRYNEQFF. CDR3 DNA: TGTGCCAGCAGAAATCTGGCGGGCCGCTACAATGAGCAGTTCTTC.

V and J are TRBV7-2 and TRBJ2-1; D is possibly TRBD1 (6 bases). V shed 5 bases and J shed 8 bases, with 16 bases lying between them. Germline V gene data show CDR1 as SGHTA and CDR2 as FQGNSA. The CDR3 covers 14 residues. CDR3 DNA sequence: TGTGCCAGCAGCATCTCAACAGGGCGGGATGAGCAGTTCTTC. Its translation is CASSISTGRDEQFF.

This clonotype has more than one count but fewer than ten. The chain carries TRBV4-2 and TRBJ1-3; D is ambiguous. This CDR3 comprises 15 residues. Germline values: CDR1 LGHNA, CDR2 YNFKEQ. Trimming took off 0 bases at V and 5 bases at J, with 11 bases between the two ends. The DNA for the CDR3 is TGTGCCAGCAGCCAAGAATGGGGATTCAGAAACACCATATATTTT. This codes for CASSQEWGFRNTIYF.

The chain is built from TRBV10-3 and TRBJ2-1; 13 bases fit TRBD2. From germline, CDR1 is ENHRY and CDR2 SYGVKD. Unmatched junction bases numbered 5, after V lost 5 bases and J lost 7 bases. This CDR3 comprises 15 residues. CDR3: CAISPLTSGRNEQFF. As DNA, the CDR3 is TGTGCCATCAGTCCCCTGACTAGCGGGAGGAATGAGCAGTTCTTC.

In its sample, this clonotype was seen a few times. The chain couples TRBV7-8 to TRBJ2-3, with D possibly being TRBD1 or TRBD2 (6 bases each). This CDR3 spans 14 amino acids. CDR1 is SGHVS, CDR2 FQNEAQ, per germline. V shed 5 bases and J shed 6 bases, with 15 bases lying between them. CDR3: CASSHLTGGDTQYF. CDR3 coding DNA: TGTGCCAGCAGCCACCTGACAGGAGGGGATACGCAGTATTTT.

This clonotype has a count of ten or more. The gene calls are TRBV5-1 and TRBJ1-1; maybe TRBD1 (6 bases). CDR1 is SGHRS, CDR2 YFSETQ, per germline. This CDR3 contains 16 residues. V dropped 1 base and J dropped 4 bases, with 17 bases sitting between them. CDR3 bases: TGCGCCAGCAGCTTGTCGCCAGGGGTGAAGGGCACTGAAGCTTTCTTT. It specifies CASSLSPGVKGTEAFF.

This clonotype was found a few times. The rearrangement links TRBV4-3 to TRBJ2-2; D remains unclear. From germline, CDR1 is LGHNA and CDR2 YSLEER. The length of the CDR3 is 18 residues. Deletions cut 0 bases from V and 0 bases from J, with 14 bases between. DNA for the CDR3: TGCGCCAGCAGCCAAGAGGCCGACGGCGGCACGAACACCGGGGAGCTGTTTTTT. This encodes CASSQEADGGTNTGELFF.

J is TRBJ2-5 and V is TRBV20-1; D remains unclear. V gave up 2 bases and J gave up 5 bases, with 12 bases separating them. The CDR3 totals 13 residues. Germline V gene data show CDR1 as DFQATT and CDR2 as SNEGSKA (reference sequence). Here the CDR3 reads CSARSTIGETQYF. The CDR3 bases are TGCAGTGCTAGAAGTACGATCGGCGAGACCCAGTACTTC.